The clone carrying this T cell receptor beta chain was counted only a few times. Its antigen is unknown. This record belongs to a study of T-cell reconstitution after alpha-beta-depleted transplantation in children. Regarding the study as a whole: T-cell counts and diversity at one year following transplant were attributed mainly to newly produced T cells. In some patients, recipient T cells and intrathymic progenitors surviving conditioning explained high day-60 diversity. Reportedly, roughly two months post-transplant, alpha-beta T cells arose from several hundred expanded graft clones.

Germline V gives CDR1 WSHSY, CDR2 SAAADI. This CDR3 has 14 residues. With 6 bases removed from V and 2 bases from J, the gap between germline ends came to 11 bases. A TCRbeta library incorporating unique molecular identifiers was prepared. TCRdb passed the PCR reads through MiXCR, listing each CDR3 protein once. The sample has 250,000 to 350,000 distinct CDR3 sequences; approximately 23% are singletons. The J gene is TRBJ2-4, the V gene TRBV10-2; D possibly corresponds to TRBD1 (6 bases). The TCR was taken from a male patient aged 10 to 17 who had a stem cell transplant for acute lymphoblastic leukemia, so the T cells may come from the graft donor. The sequencing here drew on PBMCs, mostly from graft donor cells, taken 180 days after TCRalphabeta/CD19-depleted stem cell transplant. The CDR3 DNA is TGCGCCAGCAGCCCAGGGGCTACCAAAAACATTCAGTACTTC. This sequence encodes CASSPGATKNIQYF.